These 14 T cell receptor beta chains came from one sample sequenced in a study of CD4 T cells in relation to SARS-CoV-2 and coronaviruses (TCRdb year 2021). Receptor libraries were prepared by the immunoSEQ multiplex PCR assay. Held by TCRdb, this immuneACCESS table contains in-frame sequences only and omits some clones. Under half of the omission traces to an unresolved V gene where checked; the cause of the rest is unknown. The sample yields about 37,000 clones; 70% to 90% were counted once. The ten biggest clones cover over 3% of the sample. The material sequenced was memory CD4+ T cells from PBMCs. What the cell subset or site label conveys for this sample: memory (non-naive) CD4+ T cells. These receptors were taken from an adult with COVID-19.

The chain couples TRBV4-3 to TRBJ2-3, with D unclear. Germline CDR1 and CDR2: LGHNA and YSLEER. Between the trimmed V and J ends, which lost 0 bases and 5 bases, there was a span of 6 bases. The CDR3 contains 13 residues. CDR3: CASSQETGDTQYF. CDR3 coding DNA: TGCGCCAGCAGCCAAGAAACTGGAGATACGCAGTATTTT.

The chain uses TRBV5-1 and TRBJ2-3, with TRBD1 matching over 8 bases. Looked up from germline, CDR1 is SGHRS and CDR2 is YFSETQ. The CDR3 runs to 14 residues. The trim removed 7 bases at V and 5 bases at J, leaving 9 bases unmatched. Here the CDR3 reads CASSGGVLGDTQYF. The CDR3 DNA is TGCGCCAGCTCAGGGGGCGTTCTGGGAGATACGCAGTATTTT.

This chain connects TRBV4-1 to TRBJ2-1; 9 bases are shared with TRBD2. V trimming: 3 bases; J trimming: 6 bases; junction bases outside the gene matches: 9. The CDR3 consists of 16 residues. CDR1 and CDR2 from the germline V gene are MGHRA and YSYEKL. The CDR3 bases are TGCGCCAGCAGCCAGATCAGCGGGAGGCTAGGCAATGAGCAGTTCTTC. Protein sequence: CASSQISGRLGNEQFF.

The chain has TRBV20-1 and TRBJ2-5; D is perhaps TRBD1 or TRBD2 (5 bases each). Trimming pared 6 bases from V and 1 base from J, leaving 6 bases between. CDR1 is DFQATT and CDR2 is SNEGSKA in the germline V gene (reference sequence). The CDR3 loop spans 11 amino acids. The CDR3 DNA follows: TGCAGTGCCGGGACCCAAGAGACCCAGTACTTC. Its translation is CSAGTQETQYF.

The CDR3 nucleotides read TGTGCCAGCAGCCCGAGCCTCCGACTAGCGGGAGGGGGGGTCGAGCAGTACTTC. It encodes CASSPSLRLAGGGVEQYF. This chain links TRBV7-2 with TRBJ2-7; 14 nucleotides agree with TRBD2. The CDR3 sequence is 18 residues long. Unmatched junction bases numbered 15, after V lost 5 bases and J lost 6 bases. Germline CDR1 and CDR2: SGHTA and FQGNSA.

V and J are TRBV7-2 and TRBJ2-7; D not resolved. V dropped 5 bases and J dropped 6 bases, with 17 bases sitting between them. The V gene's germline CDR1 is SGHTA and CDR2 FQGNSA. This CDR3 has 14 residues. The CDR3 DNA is TGTGCCAGCAGCCCAGAAATAGTAAGCAGCGAGCAGTACTTC. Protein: CASSPEIVSSEQYF.

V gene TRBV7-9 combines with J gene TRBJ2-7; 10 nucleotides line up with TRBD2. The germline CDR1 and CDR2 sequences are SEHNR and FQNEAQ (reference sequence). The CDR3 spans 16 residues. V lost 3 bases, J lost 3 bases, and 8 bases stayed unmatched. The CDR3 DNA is TGTGCCAGCAGCTTGGTCCTAGCGGGAGCCGACTACGAGCAGTACTTC. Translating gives CASSLVLAGADYEQYF.

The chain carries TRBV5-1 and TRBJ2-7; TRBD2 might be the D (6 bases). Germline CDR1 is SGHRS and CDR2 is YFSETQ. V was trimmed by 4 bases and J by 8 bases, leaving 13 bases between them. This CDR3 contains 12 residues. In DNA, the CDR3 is TGCGCCAGCAGCCCCGGGGGAGACCAGCAGTACTTC. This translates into CASSPGGDQQYF.

The CDR3 region is CASSLRGGAGELFF. The CDR3 DNA follows: TGTGCCAGCAGCTTGAGAGGGGGGGCCGGGGAGCTGTTTTTT. The chain couples TRBV5-6 to TRBJ2-2; tentative D call: TRBD2 (7 bases). CDR1 is SGHDT, CDR2 YYEEEE, per germline. Trimming shortened V by 1 base and J by 6 bases, and 10 bases separated the two germline ends. The CDR3 sequence is 14 residues long.

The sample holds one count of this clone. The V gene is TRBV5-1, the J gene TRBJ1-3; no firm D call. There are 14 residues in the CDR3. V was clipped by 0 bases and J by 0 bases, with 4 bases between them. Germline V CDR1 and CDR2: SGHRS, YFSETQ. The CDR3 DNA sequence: TGCGCCAGCAGCTTGGGGCACTCTGGAAACACCATATATTTT. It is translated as CASSLGHSGNTIYF.

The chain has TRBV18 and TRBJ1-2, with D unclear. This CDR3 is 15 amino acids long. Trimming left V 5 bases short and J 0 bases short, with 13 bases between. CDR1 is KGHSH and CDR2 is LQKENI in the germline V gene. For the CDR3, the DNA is TGTGCCAGCTCATTGTCCCAACGGCCTAACTATGGCTACACCTTC. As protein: CASSLSQRPNYGYTF.

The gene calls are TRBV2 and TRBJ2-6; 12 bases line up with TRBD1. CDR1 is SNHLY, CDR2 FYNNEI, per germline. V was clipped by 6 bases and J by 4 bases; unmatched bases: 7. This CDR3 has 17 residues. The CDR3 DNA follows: TGTGCCAGCAGGCCGGGACAGGGGGCTGCGGGGGCCAACGTCCTGACTTTC. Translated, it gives CASRPGQGAAGANVLTF.

This chain's CDR3 is CASSDFMGLTGELFF. DNA of the CDR3: TGTGCCAGCAGCGACTTTATGGGTTTGACCGGGGAGCTGTTTTTT. The V and J genes are TRBV7-9 and TRBJ2-2, with D hard to call. Germline CDR1 reads SEHNR; CDR2 reads FQNEAQ (reference sequence). Trimming took 5 bases from V and 5 from J, leaving 15 bases between them. The CDR3 sequence is 15 residues long.

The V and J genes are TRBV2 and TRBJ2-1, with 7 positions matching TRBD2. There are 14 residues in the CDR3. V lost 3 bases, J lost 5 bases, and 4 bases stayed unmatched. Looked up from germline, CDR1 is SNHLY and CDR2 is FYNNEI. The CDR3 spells CASSEREQHNEQFF. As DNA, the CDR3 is TGTGCCAGCAGTGAGCGGGAGCAGCACAATGAGCAGTTCTTC.